This TCR beta chain was recovered during a study of blood T cells in healthy people across ages. Ten or more counts support this clonotype. As yet, its antigen is unknown. Germline CDR1 is SGHTA and CDR2 is FQGNSA. Trimming took 7 bases from V and 12 from J, leaving 15 bases between them. The CDR3 loop spans 11 amino acids. With a J-beta primer mix and a sample-barcoded 5' primer, a second PCR ran roughly 6 to 11 cycles. TCRdb re-called the 5' RACE reads through MiXCR, storing one row per CDR3 protein. The sample lists roughly 900,000 distinct CDR3 sequences; 25% to 35% were seen once. Extraction yielded at least 6 micrograms of total RNA per sample. General study points: TCR beta diversity tracked closely with naive T cell percentage.

This clonotype was obtained from a woman older than 75 in good health. The sequenced sample consisted of blood. The chain is built from TRBV7-2 and TRBJ2-5; no clear D. The CDR3: CASTLHDTKYF. The CDR3, as DNA: TGTGCCAGCACCCTACACGACACTAAGTACTTC.